This TCR beta chain was recorded in a study of cytomegalovirus exposure and HLA in healthy donors. Trimming took 4 bases from V and 0 from J, leaving 11 bases between them. Germline V gives CDR1 SGHKS, CDR2 YYEKEE (reference sequence). There are 14 residues in the CDR3. Use of 60 Vbeta and 13 Jbeta primers characterized the PCR. The assay was immunoSEQ multiplex PCR, and TCRdb's table has in-frame clones only and misses some. Of 65,000 to 95,000 clones listed, around 85% are singletons. This rearrangement joins TRBV5-5 to TRBJ2-7; the D gene is possibly TRBD1 (6 bases). Sequencing used PBMCs. This TCR derives from a human donor in good health. CDR3 amino acids: CASSAQGSSYEQYF. In DNA form, the CDR3 reads TGTGCCAGCAGCGCGCAGGGGAGCTCCTACGAGCAGTACTTC. Using reference TRBV5-5 and TRBJ2-7 for the parts outside the CDR3, the full variable domain is DAGVTQSPTHLIKTRGQQVTLRCSPISGHKSVSWYQQVLGQGPQFIFQYYEKEERGRGNFPDRFSARQFPNYSSELNVNALLLGDSALYLCASSAQGSSYEQYFGPGTRLTVT.